These 5 T cell receptor beta chains share one sample of origin, sequenced in a study of T cells in Graves' hyperthyroidism and ophthalmopathy. RNA transcripts provided the source from which TCR beta CDR3 regions were amplified. HTBI primers were used for first-round RT-PCR of the TCR CDR3. TCRdb analysed the multiplex PCR reads with MiXCR anew, one entry per CDR3 protein. Of 600,000 to 850,000 distinct CDR3 sequences listed, around 20% were seen once; the top ten hold 16%. The specimen was blood. Receptors were obtained from a woman aged 45-59 years with Graves' hyperthyroidism that later progressed to Graves' ophthalmopathy.

The CDR3 sequence is CASSVGGGLGQPQHF. The DNA for the CDR3 is TGTGCCAGCAGCGTAGGTGGAGGCTTAGGACAGCCCCAGCATTTT. The V and J genes are TRBV9 and TRBJ1-5, with no clear D. With 0 bases removed from V and 7 bases from J, the gap between germline ends came to 14 bases. The CDR3 is 15 residues long. Germline assignment: CDR1 SGDLS and CDR2 YYNGEE.

The chain uses TRBV6-1 and TRBJ1-1; D gene uncertain. V gave up 5 bases and J gave up 1 base, with 14 bases separating them. This CDR3 has 15 residues. Germline CDR1 MNHNS, CDR2 SASEGT. This CDR3 is CASSFASIRNTEAFF. DNA for the CDR3: TGTGCCAGCAGTTTCGCATCTATAAGGAACACTGAAGCTTTCTTT.

This clonotype was picked up many times. The chain is built from TRBV20-1 and TRBJ2-7; possible D gene TRBD1, 5 bases. V was pared by 2 bases and J by 2 bases, with 7 bases between. The CDR3 consists of 12 residues. Germline CDR1 DFQATT, CDR2 SNEGSKA (reference sequence). As DNA, the CDR3 is TGCAGTGCTAGACAGGGCCCCTACGAGCAGTACTTC. This codes for CSARQGPYEQYF.

This clonotype showed up many times. The chain is built from TRBV3-1 and TRBJ1-4; D gene unclear. With 1 base removed from V and 8 bases from J, the gap between germline ends came to 2 bases. Germline CDR1 is LGHDT and CDR2 is YNNKEL (reference sequence). CDR3 length equals 11 residues. CDR3 in DNA: TGTGCCAGCAGCCAAGGAGAAAAACTGTTTTTT. Protein sequence: CASSQGEKLFF.

This clonotype was found many times. This chain joins TRBV6-5 and TRBJ1-1; TRBD1 matches at 8 bases. Germline V gene lookup returns CDR1 MNHEY and CDR2 SVGAGI. The V segment lost 0 bases and the J segment 0 bases; nucleotides outside the gene matches: 6. There are 17 residues in the CDR3. This CDR3 is CASSYSWGQDLNTEAFF. CDR3 DNA sequence: TGTGCCAGCAGTTACTCTTGGGGACAGGACCTGAACACTGAAGCTTTCTTT.